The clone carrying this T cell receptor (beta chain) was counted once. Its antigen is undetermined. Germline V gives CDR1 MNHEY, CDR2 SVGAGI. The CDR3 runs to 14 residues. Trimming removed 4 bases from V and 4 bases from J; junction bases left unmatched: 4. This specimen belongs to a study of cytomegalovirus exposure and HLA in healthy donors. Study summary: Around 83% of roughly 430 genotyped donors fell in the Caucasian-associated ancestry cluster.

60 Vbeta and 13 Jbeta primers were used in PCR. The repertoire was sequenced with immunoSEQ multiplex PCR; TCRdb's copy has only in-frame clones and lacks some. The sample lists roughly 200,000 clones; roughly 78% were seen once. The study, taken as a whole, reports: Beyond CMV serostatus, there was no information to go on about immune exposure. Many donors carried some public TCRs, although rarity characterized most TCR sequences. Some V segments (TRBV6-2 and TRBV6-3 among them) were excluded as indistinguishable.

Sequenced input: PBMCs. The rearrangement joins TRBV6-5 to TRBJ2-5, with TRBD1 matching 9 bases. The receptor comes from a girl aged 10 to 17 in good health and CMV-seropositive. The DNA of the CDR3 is TGTGCCAGCAGTTTTGGACAGGGGACAGAGACCCAGTACTTC. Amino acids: CASSFGQGTETQYF.